Here is one T cell receptor beta chain with its context. Clones were sequenced by immunoSEQ multiplex PCR, and TCRdb holds only the in-frame ones, with some missing. The top ten clones hold approximately 2.9% of a sample with 150,000 to 200,000 clones, about 88% of them seen once. CDR1 and CDR2 from the germline V gene are MNHNS and SASEGT. V gave up 1 base and J gave up 5 bases, with 9 bases separating them. The CDR3 loop spans 14 amino acids. The sample originates from a study of blood T cell repertoires in COVID-19. The chain joins TRBV6-1 to TRBJ1-5; D gene uncertain. Source material: peripheral blood. This receptor was taken from a young woman with active or convalescent COVID-19. CDR3 nucleotides: TGTGCCAGCAGTGAAGTACAGTCTGATCAGCCCCAGCATTTT. This codes for CASSEVQSDQPQHF.